This T cell receptor (beta chain) was captured by sequencing in a study of OX40 agonist ivuxolimab in advanced cancers. Study-level points and caveats: Nonresponders, in some cases, also had low normalized T-cell clonal expansion.

The method was immunoSEQ multiplex PCR; TCRdb's version includes in-frame clones alone and lacks a portion of them. The sample carries 65,000 to 70,000 clones, more than 75% recorded once. A note on this clone: The antigen is unknown.

Germline V gene data show CDR1 as MNHEY and CDR2 as SVGAGI. This CDR3 is 14 amino acids long. Trimming cost V 6 bases and J 2 bases, with 11 bases left between them. Sequenced here: CD4+ or CD8+ T cells sorted from blood, sampled in a trial of the OX40 agonist ivuxolimab. The receptor's source is an adult with an advanced solid tumor such as melanoma, head and neck, liver or kidney cancer. V usage is TRBV6-5 and J usage is TRBJ1-5; possibly TRBD1 for D (6 bases). The CDR3 bases are TGTGCCAGCAGGCAGGGGAATGGCAATCAGCCCCAGCATTTT. It encodes CASRQGNGNQPQHF.